This record covers a single T cell receptor beta chain. The antigen remains undetermined. TCRdb processed the 5' RACE reads anew with MiXCR; each CDR3 protein has one entry. The top ten hold around a fifth of the sample, which has roughly 400,000 distinct CDR3 sequences, 16% seen once. The entry originates in a study of T-cell memory formation after mild COVID-19. At the level of the study: Each donor largely had its own TCR clusters.

Study-wide findings and caveats: CD4+ contracting clones were mainly CM and EM; CD8+ ones, EMRA. Clones that contracted from day 15 to 85 had balanced CD4/CD8; later expanders were CD4+ biased. Whether day 37 second-wave clones are SARS-CoV-2-specific was not confirmed.

The TCR was taken from a man between 18 and 35 years old who had mild COVID-19 (a few samples of this study predate the infection). Cell type and time point are not known. Sequenced sample: PBMCs or a T cell subset sorted from them (not recorded which).

CDR3 in amino acids: CATSLGTKNQPQHF. CDR3 coding DNA: TGTGCCACCAGTTTAGGGACGAAAAATCAGCCCCAGCATTTT. This chain links TRBV15 with TRBJ1-5; the D gene is possibly TRBD1 (5 bases). Trimming pared 6 bases from V and 4 bases from J, leaving 13 bases between. CDR1 LNHNV and CDR2 YYDKDF come from the germline V gene (reference sequence). The CDR3 length is 14 residues.